The source of this T cell receptor (beta chain) is a study of breast tumors, draining lymph nodes, adjacent tissues. Using its own MiXCR run on the multiplex PCR reads, TCRdb lists one record per CDR3 protein. The sample includes more than 50,000 distinct CDR3 sequences, 40% to 45% of them seen just once. Study-wide results and limits: Data only fit, rather than demonstrated, lymph node origin of most tumor T cells. Most tumor T cells seemingly derive from lymph node, then expand in tumor. Tumor repertoires ranked between lymph nodes and nontumor tissue in diversity, with V and J gene preferences.

Turning to this clonotype: Its target is not known.

The sequence came from a female donor with breast cancer. Some clones in this sample may be carry-over from other donors' samples. Sequenced input: breast tumor tissue.

This CDR3 reads CARGRQGAHNEQFF. The CDR3 DNA is TGTGCTAGGGGTAGACAGGGAGCCCACAATGAGCAGTTCTTC. The V call is TRBV9, the J call TRBJ2-1, with 7 bases fitting TRBD1. The CDR3 is made up of 14 amino acids. The germline gives CDR1 SGDLS, CDR2 YYNGEE.